One and the same sample provided the 12 T cell receptor beta chains below, sequenced in a study of shared clonotypes between healthy human individuals (dated by TCRdb to the early 2020s). Library construction relied on the immunoSEQ multiplex PCR assay. Imported from immuneACCESS, the table was reduced by TCRdb to in-frame sequences with V and J called. These copies leave out some clones; in studies compared against another copy, an unresolved V gene accounts for under half, and the cause of the remainder is not known. The sample has 1,500,000 or so clones on record, approximately 98.5% of them singletons. Together, the top ten hold under 0.45% of the sample. Input material: naive CD4+ T cells sorted from blood. This sample's cell subset or site label indicates: CD45RA+ positively selected. The receptors were sampled from a young man in good health.

The J gene is TRBJ2-7, the V gene TRBV12-5; 8 bases align to TRBD1. Germline V lookup: CDR1 LGHNT, CDR2 FRNRAP. CDR3 length: 17 residues. Germline trimming cut 0 bases from V and 2 bases from J; bases unmatched to any gene: 9. This CDR3 reads CASGLVGGQGRTYEQYF. The CDR3 bases are TGTGCTAGTGGTTTGGTAGGAGGACAGGGAAGGACCTACGAGCAGTACTTC.

The chain is built from TRBV10-3 and TRBJ1-1, with D maybe TRBD1 (5 bases). Germline CDR1 reads ENHRY; CDR2 reads SYGVKD. Trimming pared 0 bases from V and 5 bases from J, leaving 16 bases between. There are 16 residues in the CDR3. Here the CDR3 reads CAISESGRVGRTEAFF. As DNA, the CDR3 is TGTGCCATCAGTGAGTCGGGCAGGGTAGGTCGGACTGAAGCTTTCTTT.

The chain combines TRBV6-6 with TRBJ2-3; 7 bases agree with TRBD1. CDR1 MNHNY and CDR2 SVGAGI come from the germline V gene (reference sequence). This CDR3 contains 14 residues. V was clipped by 4 bases and J by 6 bases; unmatched bases: 7. The CDR3 DNA reads as TGTGCCAGCAGTTCCCGAGCGACAGGGGATACGCAGTATTTT. Its translation is CASSSRATGDTQYF.

CDR3 loop: CASSSGNYEQYF. CDR3 in DNA: TGTGCCAGCTCCAGCGGGAACTACGAGCAGTACTTC. J is TRBJ2-7 and V is TRBV18; TRBD2 matches 7 bases. The germline gives CDR1 KGHSH, CDR2 LQKENI. V lost 6 bases, J lost 3 bases, and 2 bases stayed unmatched. CDR3 size: 12 residues.

The chain links TRBV9 to TRBJ2-7; the D gene is possibly TRBD2 (6 bases). CDR1 and CDR2 (germline): SGDLS, YYNGEE. Trimming cost V 2 bases and J 4 bases, with 13 bases left between them. The CDR3 extends over 14 amino acids. CDR3 loop: CASSVDIGSYEQYF. In DNA, the CDR3 is TGTGCCAGCAGCGTCGATATCGGGAGTTACGAGCAGTACTTC.

The V call is TRBV5-6, the J call TRBJ2-7; D possibly uses TRBD1 or TRBD2 (6 bases each). Trimming stripped 0 bases from V and 1 base from J, with 20 bases between. The CDR3 contains 18 residues. From germline, CDR1 is SGHDT and CDR2 YYEEEE. In DNA, the CDR3 is TGTGCCAGCAGCTTGGAATGGGGGCGGGGCAGGGCGTCCTACGAGCAGTACTTC. This sequence encodes CASSLEWGRGRASYEQYF.

This chain joins TRBV2 and TRBJ1-5; D possibly corresponds to TRBD1 (5 bases). The CDR3 contains 14 residues. CDR1 is SNHLY and CDR2 is FYNNEI in the germline V gene. V lost 4 bases and J 3 bases, leaving 10 bases between the germline ends. CDR3 protein: CASSVNRNNQPQHF. The CDR3 region has the DNA TGTGCCAGCAGTGTAAACAGGAACAATCAGCCCCAGCATTTT.

The chain employs TRBV7-6 and TRBJ2-1; 12 nucleotides line up with TRBD2. CDR1 is SGHVS and CDR2 is FNYEAQ in the germline V gene. The trim removed 2 bases at V and 15 bases at J, leaving 5 bases unmatched. The CDR3 consists of 13 residues. CDR3 residues: CASSLLAGGPRFF. DNA of the CDR3: TGTGCCAGCAGCTTACTAGCGGGAGGGCCCCGGTTCTTC. The whole variable domain, remainder taken from reference TRBV7-6 and TRBJ2-1, is GAGVSQSPRYKVTKRGQDVALRCDPISGHVSLYWYRQALGQGPEFLTYFNYEAQQDKSGLPNDRFSAERPEGSISTLTIQRTEQRDSAMYRCASSLLAGGPRFFGPGTRLTVL.

V usage is TRBV6-5 and J usage is TRBJ1-2, with D unresolved. V lost 0 bases, J lost 3 bases, and 14 bases lay in between. The germline CDR1 and CDR2 sequences are MNHEY and SVGAGI. The CDR3 is 16 residues long. The CDR3 protein is CASSYSRPPLHYGYTF. DNA of the CDR3: TGTGCCAGCAGTTACTCGAGGCCCCCTCTCCACTATGGCTACACCTTC.

This clone was seen a single time. V gene TRBV6-6 combines with J gene TRBJ2-1; D possibly corresponds to TRBD2 (6 bases). Germline CDR1 reads MNHNY; CDR2 reads SVGAGI (reference sequence). Trimming left V 6 bases short and J 6 bases short, with 15 bases between. This CDR3 is 14 amino acids long. The CDR3 here is CASRRGTAPNEQFF. In nucleotides, the CDR3 is TGTGCCAGCAGACGCGGGACGGCGCCCAATGAGCAGTTCTTC.

The chain combines TRBV5-1 with TRBJ1-1; TRBD1 is a possible D gene (6 bases). Trimming took 4 bases from V and 0 from J, leaving 7 bases between them. Germline V lookup: CDR1 SGHRS, CDR2 YFSETQ. The CDR3 sequence is 13 residues long. The CDR3: CASSHRVNTEAFF. The CDR3 coding sequence is TGCGCCAGCAGCCACAGGGTGAACACTGAAGCTTTCTTT.

This chain uses TRBV7-8 with TRBJ1-4; D gene uncertain. Deletions cut 2 bases from V and 8 bases from J, with 12 bases between. The CDR3 consists of 14 residues. Germline loops: CDR1 SGHVS, CDR2 FQNEAQ. In DNA form, the CDR3 reads TGTGCCAGCAGCTTACCGGGTATCAGGGAAAAACTGTTTTTT. Encoded protein: CASSLPGIREKLFF.